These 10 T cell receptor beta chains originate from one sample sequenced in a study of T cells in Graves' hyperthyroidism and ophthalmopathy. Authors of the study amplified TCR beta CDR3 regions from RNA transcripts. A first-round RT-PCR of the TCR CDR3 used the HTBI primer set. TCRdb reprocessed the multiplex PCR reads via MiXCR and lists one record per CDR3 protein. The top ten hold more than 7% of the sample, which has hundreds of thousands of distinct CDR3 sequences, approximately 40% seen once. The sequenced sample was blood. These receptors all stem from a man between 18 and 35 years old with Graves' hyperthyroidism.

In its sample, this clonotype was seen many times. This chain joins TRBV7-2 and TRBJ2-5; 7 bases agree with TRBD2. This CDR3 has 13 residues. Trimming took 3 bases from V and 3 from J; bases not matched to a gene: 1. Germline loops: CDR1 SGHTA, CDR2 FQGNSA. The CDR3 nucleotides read TGTGCCAGCAGCTTTCGGGGGGAAGAGACCCAGTACTTC. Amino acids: CASSFRGEETQYF.

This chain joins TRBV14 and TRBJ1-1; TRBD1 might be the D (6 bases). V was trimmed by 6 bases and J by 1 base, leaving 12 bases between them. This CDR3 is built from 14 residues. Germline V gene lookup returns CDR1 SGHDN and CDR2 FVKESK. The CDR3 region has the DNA TGTGCCAGCAGGGGGGTGGGGGCGAACACTGAAGCTTTCTTT. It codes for CASRGVGANTEAFF.

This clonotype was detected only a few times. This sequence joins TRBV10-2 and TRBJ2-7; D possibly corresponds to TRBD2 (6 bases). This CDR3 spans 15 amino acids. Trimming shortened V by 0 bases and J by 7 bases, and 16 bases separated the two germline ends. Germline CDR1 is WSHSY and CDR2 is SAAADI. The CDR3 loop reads CASSESAGQRREQYF. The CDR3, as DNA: TGCGCCAGCAGTGAGTCCGCGGGGCAAAGGAGGGAGCAGTACTTC.

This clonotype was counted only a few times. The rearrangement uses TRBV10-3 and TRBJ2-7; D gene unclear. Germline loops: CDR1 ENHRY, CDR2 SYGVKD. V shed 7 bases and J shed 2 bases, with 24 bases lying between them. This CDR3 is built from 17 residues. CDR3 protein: CAITPPPLTIRPYEQYF. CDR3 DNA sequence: TGTGCCATCACCCCACCCCCTCTAACCATCCGTCCCTACGAGCAGTACTTC.

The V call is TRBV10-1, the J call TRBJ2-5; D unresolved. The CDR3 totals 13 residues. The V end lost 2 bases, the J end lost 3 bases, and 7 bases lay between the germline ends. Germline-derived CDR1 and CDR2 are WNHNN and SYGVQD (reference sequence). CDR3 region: CASSEGMEETQYF. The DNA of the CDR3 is TGCGCCAGCAGTGAGGGGATGGAAGAGACCCAGTACTTC.

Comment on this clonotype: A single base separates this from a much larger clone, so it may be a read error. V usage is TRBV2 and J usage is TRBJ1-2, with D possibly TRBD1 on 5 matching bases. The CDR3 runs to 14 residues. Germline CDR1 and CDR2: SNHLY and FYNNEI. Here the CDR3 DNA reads TGTGCCAGGAGTGAATCGGGACGAAACTATGGCTACACCTTC. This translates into CARSESGRNYGYTF.

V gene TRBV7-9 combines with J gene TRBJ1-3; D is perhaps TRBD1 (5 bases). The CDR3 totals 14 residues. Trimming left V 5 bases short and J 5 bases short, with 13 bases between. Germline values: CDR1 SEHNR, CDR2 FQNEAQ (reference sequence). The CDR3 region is CASSRGLARNTIYF. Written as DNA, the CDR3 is TGTGCCAGCAGCCGGGGACTGGCTAGAAACACCATATATTTT. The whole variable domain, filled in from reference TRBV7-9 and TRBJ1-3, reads DTGVSQNPRHKITKRGQNVTFRCDPISEHNRLYWYRQTLGQGPEFLTYFQNEAQLEKSRLLSDRFSAERPKGSFSTLEIQRTEQGDSAMYLCASSRGLARNTIYFGEGSWLTVV.

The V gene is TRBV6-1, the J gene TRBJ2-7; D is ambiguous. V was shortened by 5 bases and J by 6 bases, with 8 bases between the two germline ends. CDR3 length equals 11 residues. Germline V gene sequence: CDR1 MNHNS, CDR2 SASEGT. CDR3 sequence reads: CASSLHCEQYF. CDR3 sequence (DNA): TGTGCCAGCAGTTTACACTGCGAGCAGTACTTC.

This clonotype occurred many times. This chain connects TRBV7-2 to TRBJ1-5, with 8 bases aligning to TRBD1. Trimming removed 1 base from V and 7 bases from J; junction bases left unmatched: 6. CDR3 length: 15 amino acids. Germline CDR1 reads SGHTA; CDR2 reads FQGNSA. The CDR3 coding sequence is TGTGCCAGCAGCTTAGGGACAGGGAATTTGCAGCCCCAGCATTTT. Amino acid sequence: CASSLGTGNLQPQHF.

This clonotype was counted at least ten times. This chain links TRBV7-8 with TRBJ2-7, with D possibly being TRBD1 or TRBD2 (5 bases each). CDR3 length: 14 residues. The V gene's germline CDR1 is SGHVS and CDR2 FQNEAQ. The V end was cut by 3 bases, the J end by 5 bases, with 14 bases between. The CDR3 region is CASSLRGVGNEQYF. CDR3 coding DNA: TGTGCCAGCAGCTTGAGGGGCGTGGGGAACGAGCAGTACTTC.